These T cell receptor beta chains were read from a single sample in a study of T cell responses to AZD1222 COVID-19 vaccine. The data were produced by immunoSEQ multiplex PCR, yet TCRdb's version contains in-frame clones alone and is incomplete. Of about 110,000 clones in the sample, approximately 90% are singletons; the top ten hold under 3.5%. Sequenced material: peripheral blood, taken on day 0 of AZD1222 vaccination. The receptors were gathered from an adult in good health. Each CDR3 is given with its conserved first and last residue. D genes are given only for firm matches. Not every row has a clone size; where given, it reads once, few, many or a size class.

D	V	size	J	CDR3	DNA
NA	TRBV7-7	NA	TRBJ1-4	CASSSGVAANEKLFF	TGTGCTAGCAGCTCCGGGGTGGCAGCTAATGAAAAACTGTTTTTT
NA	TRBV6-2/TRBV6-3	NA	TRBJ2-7	CASSFGVGALNEQYF	TGTGCCAGCAGTTTCGGTGTCGGGGCTTTGAACGAGCAGTACTTC
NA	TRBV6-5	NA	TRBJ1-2	CASSYGRGDNGYTF	TGTGCCAGCAGTTACGGACGAGGGGATAATGGCTACACCTTC
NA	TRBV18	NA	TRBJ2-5	CASSPRQTSQETQYF	TGTGCCAGCTCACCAAGACAGACTTCACAAGAGACCCAGTACTTC
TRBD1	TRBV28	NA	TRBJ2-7	CASSLGGTGFYEQYF	TGTGCCAGCAGTTTGGGGGGGACAGGGTTCTACGAGCAGTACTTC
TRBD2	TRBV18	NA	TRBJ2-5	CASSPEGLAGSGTQYF	TGTGCCAGCTCACCAGAGGGACTAGCGGGCTCGGGGACCCAGTACTTC
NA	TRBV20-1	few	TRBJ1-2	CSASDNYGYTF	TGCAGTGCTAGCGATAACTATGGCTACACCTTC
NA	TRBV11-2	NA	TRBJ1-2	CASSLGALNYGYTF	TGTGCCAGCAGCTTAGGGGCTCTGAACTATGGCTACACCTTC
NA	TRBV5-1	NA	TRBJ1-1	CASSLGRGTEAFF	TGCGCCAGCAGCTTGGGTCGGGGTACTGAAGCTTTCTTT
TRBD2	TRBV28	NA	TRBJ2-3	CASSFSSGRLTDTQYF	TGTGCCAGCAGTTTCTCTAGCGGGAGGCTGACAGATACGCAGTATTTT
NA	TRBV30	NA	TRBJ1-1	CAWSPRARGEAFF	TGTGCCTGGAGTCCAAGAGCCCGAGGTGAAGCTTTCTTT
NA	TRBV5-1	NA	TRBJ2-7	CASSPLSNLGGREQYF	TGCGCCAGCAGCCCCTTATCTAACCTGGGCGGCCGAGAGCAGTACTTC
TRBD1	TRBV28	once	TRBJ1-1	CASSDRGTGMREAFF	TGTGCCAGCAGTGATCGCGGGACAGGGATGCGTGAAGCTTTCTTT
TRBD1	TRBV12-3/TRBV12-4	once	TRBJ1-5	CASSWDSHQPQHF	TGTGCCAGCAGCTGGGACAGCCATCAGCCCCAGCATTTT
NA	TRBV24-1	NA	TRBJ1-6	CATRVLGSYNSPLHF	TGTGCCACCCGCGTCCTTGGCTCCTATAATTCACCCCTCCACTTT
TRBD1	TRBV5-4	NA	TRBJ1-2	CASSLPGGTNYGYTF	TGTGCCAGCAGCTTGCCAGGGGGAACTAACTATGGCTACACCTTC
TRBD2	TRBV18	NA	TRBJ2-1	CASSPSSGTGNEQFF	TGTGCCAGCTCACCGTCTAGCGGGACTGGGAATGAGCAGTTCTTC
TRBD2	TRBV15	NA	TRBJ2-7	CATSRDSGLAGRRDEQYF	TGTGCCACCAGCAGAGACTCGGGGCTAGCGGGACGAAGGGACGAGCAGTACTTC
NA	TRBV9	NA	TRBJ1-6	CASSVGVFSENSPLHF	TGTGCCAGCAGCGTAGGGGTATTCAGTGAAAATTCACCCCTCCACTTT
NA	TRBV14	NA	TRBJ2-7	CASSLGTLPYEQYF	TGTGCCAGCAGCCTGGGGACGCTACCGTACGAGCAGTACTTC
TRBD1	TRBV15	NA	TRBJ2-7	CATSRGPGQGGKNEQYF	TGTGCCACCAGCAGGGGACCGGGACAGGGGGGAAAAAACGAGCAGTACTTC
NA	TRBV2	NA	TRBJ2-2	CASRPRDPNGGGELFF	TGTGCCAGCAGGCCCCGGGACCCAAATGGGGGCGGGGAGCTGTTTTTT
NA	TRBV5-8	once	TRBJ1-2	CASSFVGTYGYTF	TGTGCCAGCAGTTTTGTGGGGACCTATGGCTACACCTTC
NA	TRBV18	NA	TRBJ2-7	CASSPPGGPYEQYF	TGTGCCAGCTCACCCCCTGGGGGCCCCTACGAGCAGTACTTC
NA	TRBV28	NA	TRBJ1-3	CASSIVVQSGNTIYF	TGTGCCAGCAGTATAGTCGTTCAGTCTGGAAACACCATATATTTT
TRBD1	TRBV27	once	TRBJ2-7	CASSFGTGDEQYF	TGTGCCAGCAGTTTTGGGACAGGGGACGAGCAGTACTTC
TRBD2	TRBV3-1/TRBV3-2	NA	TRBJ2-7	CASSLLAGGDYEQYF	TGTGCCAGCAGCCTGCTAGCGGGAGGGGACTACGAGCAGTACTTC
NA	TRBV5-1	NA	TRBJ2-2	CASRPGTTNTGELFF	TGCGCCAGCAGACCCGGGACAACGAACACCGGGGAGCTGTTTTTT
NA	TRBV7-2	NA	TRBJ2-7	CASSLGKQGYEQYF	TGTGCCAGCAGCTTGGGAAAACAGGGCTACGAGCAGTACTTC
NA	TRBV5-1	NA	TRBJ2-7	CASRQEAYEQYF	TGCGCCAGTCGACAGGAGGCCTACGAGCAGTACTTC
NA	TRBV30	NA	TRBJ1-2	CALSGQGYGYTF	TGTGCCCTTAGTGGGCAGGGTTATGGCTACACCTTC
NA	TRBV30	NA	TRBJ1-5	CAWGLPGGNQPQHF	TGTGCCTGGGGCCTACCAGGGGGCAATCAGCCCCAGCATTTT
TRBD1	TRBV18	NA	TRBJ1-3	CASSPGQGSSGNTIYF	TGTGCCAGCTCACCAGGACAGGGAAGCTCTGGAAACACCATATATTTT
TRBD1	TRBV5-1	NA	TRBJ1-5	CASSFLGQGNQPQHF	TGCGCCAGCAGCTTCCTGGGACAGGGCAATCAGCCCCAGCATTTT
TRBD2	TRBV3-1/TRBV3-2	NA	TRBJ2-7	CASSQDLRETSGTSYEQYF	TGTGCCAGCAGCCAAGATTTAAGGGAGACTAGCGGGACTTCCTACGAGCAGTACTTC
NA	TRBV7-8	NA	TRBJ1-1	CASSSTELRGTEAFF	TGTGCCAGCAGCTCAACGGAGCTCCGAGGCACTGAAGCTTTCTTT
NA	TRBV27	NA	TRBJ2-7	CASSSTSGLREQYF	TGTGCCAGCAGTTCCACCTCGGGACTCAGGGAGCAGTACTTC
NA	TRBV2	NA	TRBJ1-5	CASSEARGSGQPQHF	TGTGCCAGCAGTGAAGCTCGGGGGTCTGGACAGCCCCAGCATTTT
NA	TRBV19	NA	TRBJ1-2	CASRRISGQFYGYTF	TGTGCCAGTAGGCGAATATCAGGGCAGTTCTATGGCTACACCTTC
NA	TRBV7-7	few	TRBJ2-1	CASSPVGTGYNEQFF	TGTGCTAGCAGCCCAGTGGGGACTGGATACAATGAGCAGTTCTTC
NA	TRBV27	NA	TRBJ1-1	CASSFAGNTEAFF	TGTGCCAGCAGTTTTGCAGGGAACACTGAAGCTTTCTTT
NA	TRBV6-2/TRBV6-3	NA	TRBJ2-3	CASSSKGLSTDTQYF	TGTGCCAGCAGTTCCAAGGGACTTAGCACAGATACGCAGTATTTT
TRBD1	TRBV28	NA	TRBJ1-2	CASSSLGGQGNYGYTF	TGTGCCAGCAGTTCCCTAGGGGGACAGGGAAACTATGGCTACACCTTC
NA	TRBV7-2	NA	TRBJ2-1	CASFLAGSSYNEQFF	TGTGCCAGCTTCCTGGCGGGTAGCTCCTACAATGAGCAGTTCTTC
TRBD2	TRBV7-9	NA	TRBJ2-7	CASSLDTTKRGEQYF	TGTGCCAGCAGCTTAGACACTACCAAGCGGGGGGAGCAGTACTTC
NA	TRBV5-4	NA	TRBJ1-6	CASSLGGIRGGSPLHF	TGTGCCAGCAGCTTGGGAGGCATACGAGGTGGCTCACCCCTCCACTTT
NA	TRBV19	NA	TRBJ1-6	CASTRQGANNSPLHF	TGTGCCAGTACCCGACAAGGCGCTAATAATTCACCCCTCCACTTT
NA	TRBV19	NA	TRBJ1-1	CASMEKGFRGNTEAFF	TGTGCCAGTATGGAAAAGGGCTTTCGGGGGAACACTGAAGCTTTCTTT
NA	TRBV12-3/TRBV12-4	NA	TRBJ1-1	CASSLTEDTEAFF	TGTGCCAGCAGTCTGACAGAGGACACTGAAGCTTTCTTT
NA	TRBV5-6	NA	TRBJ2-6	CASSLRAGSLSGANVLTF	TGTGCCAGCAGCTTGCGGGCAGGCAGCCTCTCTGGGGCCAACGTCCTGACTTTC
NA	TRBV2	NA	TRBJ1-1	CASSHPTGVNGEAFF	TGTGCCAGCAGTCATCCTACAGGAGTAAACGGGGAAGCTTTCTTT
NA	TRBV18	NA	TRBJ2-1	CASSPLPTSVPYNEQFF	TGTGCCAGCTCACCACTTCCGACTAGTGTCCCCTACAATGAGCAGTTCTTC
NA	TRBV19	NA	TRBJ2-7	CASSHRTRLSYEQYF	TGTGCCAGTAGCCACCGGACGCGCCTCTCCTACGAGCAGTACTTC
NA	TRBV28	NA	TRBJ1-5	CASTYFARGGNQPQHF	TGTGCCAGCACCTACTTCGCCAGGGGTGGCAATCAGCCCCAGCATTTT
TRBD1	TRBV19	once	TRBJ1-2	CASSKDRGINYGYTF	TGTGCCAGCTCAAAGGACAGGGGAATCAACTATGGCTACACCTTC
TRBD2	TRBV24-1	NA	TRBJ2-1	CATSDRLAGTYNEQFF	TGTGCCACCAGTGATAGGTTAGCGGGAACCTACAATGAGCAGTTCTTC
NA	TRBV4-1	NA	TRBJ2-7	CASSQEEQRGIYEQYF	TGCGCCAGCAGCCAAGAAGAGCAGAGGGGGATCTACGAGCAGTACTTC